This T cell receptor (beta chain) was retrieved from a study of PD-L1 blockade in urothelial cancer. Looking at the study overall: About 85% of the roughly 29 patients comprised males who had bladder-origin urothelial cancer.

As for time point: peripheral blood 6 weeks after treatment start. From germline, CDR1 is KGHSH and CDR2 LQKENI. This CDR3 is 15 amino acids long. V dropped 4 bases and J dropped 1; count of bases not matched to a gene: 6. Assay used: immunoSEQ multiplex PCR; TCRdb lists only in-frame clones, some missing. The sample lists 50,000 to 55,000 clones; 88% were seen once. Here the sequenced sample was PBMCs, taken around atezolizumab (anti-PD-L1) treatment. The chain has TRBV18 and TRBJ1-1; 7 nucleotides match TRBD1. The receptor was derived from a man aged 60 to 69 with urothelial cancer. The CDR3 sequence is CASSLFQGGNTEAFF. The CDR3 DNA follows: TGTGCCAGCTCACTCTTTCAGGGGGGGAACACTGAAGCTTTCTTT.